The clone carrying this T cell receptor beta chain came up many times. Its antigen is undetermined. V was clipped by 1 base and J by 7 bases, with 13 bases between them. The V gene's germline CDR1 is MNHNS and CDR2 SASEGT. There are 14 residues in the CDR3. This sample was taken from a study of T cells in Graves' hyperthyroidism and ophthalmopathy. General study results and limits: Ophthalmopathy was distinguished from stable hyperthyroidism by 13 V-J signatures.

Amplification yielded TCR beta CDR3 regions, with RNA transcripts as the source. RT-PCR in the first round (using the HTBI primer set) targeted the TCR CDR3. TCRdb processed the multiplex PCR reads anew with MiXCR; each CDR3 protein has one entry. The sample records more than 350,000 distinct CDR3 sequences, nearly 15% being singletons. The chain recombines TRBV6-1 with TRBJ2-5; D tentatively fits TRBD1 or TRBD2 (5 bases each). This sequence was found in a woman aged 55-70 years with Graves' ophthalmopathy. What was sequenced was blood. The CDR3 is CASSEGGTALTQYF. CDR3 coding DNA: TGTGCCAGCAGTGAAGGGGGGACGGCATTGACCCAGTACTTC.